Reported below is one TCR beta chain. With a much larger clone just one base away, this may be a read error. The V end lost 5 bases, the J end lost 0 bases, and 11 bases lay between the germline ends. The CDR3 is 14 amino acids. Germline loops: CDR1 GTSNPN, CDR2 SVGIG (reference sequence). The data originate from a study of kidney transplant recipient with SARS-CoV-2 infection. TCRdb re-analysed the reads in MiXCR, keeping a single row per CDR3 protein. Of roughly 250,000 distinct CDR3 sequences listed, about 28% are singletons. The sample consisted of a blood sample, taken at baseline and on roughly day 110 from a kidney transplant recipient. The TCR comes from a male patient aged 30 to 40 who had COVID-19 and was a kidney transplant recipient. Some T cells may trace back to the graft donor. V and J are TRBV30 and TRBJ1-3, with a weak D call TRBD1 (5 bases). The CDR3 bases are TGTGCCTGGGAACGAGGGGTCTCTGGAAACACCATATATTTT. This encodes CAWERGVSGNTIYF.